This TCR beta chain was captured by sequencing in a study of T cell responses to AZD1222 COVID-19 vaccine. Study-wide context: Pooled samples include second doses given at about 4 or 12 weeks.

TCRdb keeps only in-frame clones here, not all; method: immunoSEQ multiplex PCR. The sample holds approximately 64,000 clones; roughly 84% are singletons and the top ten take about 9.4%. A note on this clone: The antigen is undetermined.

This CDR3 is 13 amino acids long. Germline CDR1 reads LNHDA; CDR2 reads SQIVND (reference sequence). V shed 6 bases and J shed 0 bases, with 8 bases lying between them. Study-wide results and limits: Seropositive AZD1222 recipients at baseline numbered only five or six. There were mostly white British donors and more females than males, and clonal diversity was possibly underestimated.

The clonotype comes from an adult in good health. The specimen was peripheral blood, collected on day 0 of AZD1222 vaccination. This chain links TRBV19 with TRBJ1-1; no reliable D call. The CDR3 region is CASRDGMNTEAFF. CDR3 nucleotide sequence: TGTGCCAGTAGAGACGGCATGAACACTGAAGCTTTCTTT.